This T cell receptor (beta chain) comes out of a study of blood T cell repertoires in COVID-19. Original handling: Estimates of nucleated cell counts were drawn from the amplification of reference gene primers. Generated by immunoSEQ multiplex PCR, the TCRdb table keeps only in-frame clones and is missing some. The V and J calls and the clone size are those of that table, but D and trimming were determined from the DNA. The sample lists about 20,000 clones, approximately 95% occurring once. Trimming took off 5 bases at V and 5 bases at J, with 10 bases between the two ends. CDR1 is MGHDK, CDR2 SYGVNS, per germline. The length of the CDR3 is 14 residues.

The sequence came from a woman in her fifties or sixties with active COVID-19. The material sequenced was peripheral blood. This chain connects TRBV25-1 to TRBJ1-6, with D possibly being TRBD1 (5 bases). CDR3 DNA: TGTGCCAGCAGTCACAGGCTCAATAATTCACCCCTCCACTTT. Translated, it gives CASSHRLNNSPLHF. Filled out from reference TRBV25-1 and TRBJ1-6, the complete variable domain reads EADIYQTPRYLVIGTGKKITLECSQTMGHDKMYWYQQDPGMELHLIHYSYGVNSTEKGDLSSESTVSRIRTEHFPLTLESARPSHTSQYLCASSHRLNNSPLHFGNGTRLTVT.